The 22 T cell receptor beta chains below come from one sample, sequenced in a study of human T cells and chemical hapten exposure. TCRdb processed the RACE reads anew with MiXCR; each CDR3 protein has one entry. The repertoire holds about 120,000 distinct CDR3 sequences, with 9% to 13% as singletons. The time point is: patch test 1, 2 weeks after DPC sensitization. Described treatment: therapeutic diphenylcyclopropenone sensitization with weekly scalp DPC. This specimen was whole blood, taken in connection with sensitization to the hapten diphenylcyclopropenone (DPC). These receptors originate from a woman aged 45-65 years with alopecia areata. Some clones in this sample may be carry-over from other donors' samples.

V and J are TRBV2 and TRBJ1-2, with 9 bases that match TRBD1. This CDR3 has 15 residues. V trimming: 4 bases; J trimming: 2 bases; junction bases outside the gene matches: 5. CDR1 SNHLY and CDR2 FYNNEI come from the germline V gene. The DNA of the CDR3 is TGTGCCAGCAGTGTCGGGACAGGGTCGAACTATGGCTACACCTTC. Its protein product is CASSVGTGSNYGYTF.

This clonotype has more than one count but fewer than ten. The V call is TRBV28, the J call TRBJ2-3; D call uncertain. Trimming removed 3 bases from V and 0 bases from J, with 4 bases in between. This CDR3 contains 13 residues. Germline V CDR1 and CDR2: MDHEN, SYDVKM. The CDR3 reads CASSFQSTDTQYF. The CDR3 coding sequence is TGTGCCAGCAGTTTTCAGAGCACAGATACGCAGTATTTT.

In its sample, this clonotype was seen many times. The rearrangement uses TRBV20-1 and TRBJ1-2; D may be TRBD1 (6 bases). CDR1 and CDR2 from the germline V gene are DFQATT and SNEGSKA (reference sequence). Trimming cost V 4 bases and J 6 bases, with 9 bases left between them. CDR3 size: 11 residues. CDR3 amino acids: CSATGEDGYTF. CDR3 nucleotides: TGCAGTGCTACAGGGGAGGATGGCTACACCTTC.

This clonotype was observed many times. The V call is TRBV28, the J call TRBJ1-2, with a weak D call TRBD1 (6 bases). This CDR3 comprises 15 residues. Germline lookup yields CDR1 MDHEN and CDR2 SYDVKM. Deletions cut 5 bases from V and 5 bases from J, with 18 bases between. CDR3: CASSLSTRTAYGYTF. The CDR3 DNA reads TGTGCCAGCAGTCTCTCCACAAGGACAGCATATGGCTACACCTTC.

The CDR3 DNA sequence: TGTGCCAGCAGCCCGCCAACGGGAGGGTACGTACCCGAGCAGTACTTC. Amino acids: CASSPPTGGYVPEQYF. This chain joins TRBV7-9 and TRBJ2-7; 8 nucleotides line up with TRBD2. Germline lookup yields CDR1 SEHNR and CDR2 FQNEAQ (reference sequence). V was clipped by 5 bases and J by 6 bases; unmatched bases: 15. This CDR3 is built from 16 residues.

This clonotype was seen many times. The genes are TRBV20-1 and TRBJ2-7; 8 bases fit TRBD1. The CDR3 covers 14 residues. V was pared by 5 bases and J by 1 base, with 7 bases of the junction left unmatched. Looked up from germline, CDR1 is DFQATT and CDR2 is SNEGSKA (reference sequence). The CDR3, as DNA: TGCAGTGCTCCTAACTACAGGGGGTCCTACGAGCAGTACTTC. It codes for CSAPNYRGSYEQYF.

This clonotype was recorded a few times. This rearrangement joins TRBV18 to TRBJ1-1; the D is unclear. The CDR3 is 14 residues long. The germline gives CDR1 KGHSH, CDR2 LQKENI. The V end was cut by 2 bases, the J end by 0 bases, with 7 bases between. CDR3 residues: CASSPSVMNTEAFF. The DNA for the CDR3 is TGTGCCAGCTCACCAAGCGTCATGAACACTGAAGCTTTCTTT.

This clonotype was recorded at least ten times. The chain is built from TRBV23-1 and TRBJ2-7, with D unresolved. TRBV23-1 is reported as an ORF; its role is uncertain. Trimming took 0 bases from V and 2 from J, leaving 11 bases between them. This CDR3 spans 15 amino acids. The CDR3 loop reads CASSQSWGCPYEQYF. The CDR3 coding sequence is TGCGCCAGCAGTCAATCGTGGGGTTGTCCCTACGAGCAGTACTTC.

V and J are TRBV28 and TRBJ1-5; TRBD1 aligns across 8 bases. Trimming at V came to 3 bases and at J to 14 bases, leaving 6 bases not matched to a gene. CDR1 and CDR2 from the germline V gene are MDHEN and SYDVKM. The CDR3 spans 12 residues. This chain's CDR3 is CASSFRGLGEHF. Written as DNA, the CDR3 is TGTGCCAGCAGTTTCAGGGGGCTCGGGGAGCATTTT. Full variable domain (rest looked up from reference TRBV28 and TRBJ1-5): DVKVTQSSRYLVKRTGEKVFLECVQDMDHENMFWYRQDPGLGLRLIYFSYDVKMKEKGDIPEGYSVSREKKERFSLILESASTNQTSMYLCASSFRGLGEHFGDGTRLSIL.

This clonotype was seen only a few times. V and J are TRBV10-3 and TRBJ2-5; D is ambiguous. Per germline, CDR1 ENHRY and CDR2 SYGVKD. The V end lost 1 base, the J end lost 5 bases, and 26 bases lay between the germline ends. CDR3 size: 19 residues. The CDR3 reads CAISEFEGIMTETVETQYF. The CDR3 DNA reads TGTGCCATCAGTGAGTTCGAAGGTATAATGACCGAAACGGTGGAGACCCAGTACTTC.

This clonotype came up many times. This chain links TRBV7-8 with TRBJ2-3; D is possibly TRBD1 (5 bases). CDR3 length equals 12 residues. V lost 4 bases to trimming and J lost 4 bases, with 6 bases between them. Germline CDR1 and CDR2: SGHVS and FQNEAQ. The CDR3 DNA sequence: TGTGCCAGCAGCTCAGGGCCAGATACGCAGTATTTT. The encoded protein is CASSSGPDTQYF.

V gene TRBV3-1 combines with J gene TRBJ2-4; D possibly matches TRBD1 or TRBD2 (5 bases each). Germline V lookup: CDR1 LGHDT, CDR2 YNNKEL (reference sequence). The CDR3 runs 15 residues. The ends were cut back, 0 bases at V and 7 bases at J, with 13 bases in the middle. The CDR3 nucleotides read TGTGCCAGCAGCCAAGAGGGGGTCCCGGGTAACATTCAGTACTTC. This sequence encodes CASSQEGVPGNIQYF. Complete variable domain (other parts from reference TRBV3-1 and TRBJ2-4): DTAVSQTPKYLVTQMGNDKSIKCEQNLGHDTMYWYKQDSKKFLKIMFSYNNKELIINETVPNRFSPKSPDKAHLNLHINSLELGDSAVYFCASSQEGVPGNIQYFGAGTRLSVL.

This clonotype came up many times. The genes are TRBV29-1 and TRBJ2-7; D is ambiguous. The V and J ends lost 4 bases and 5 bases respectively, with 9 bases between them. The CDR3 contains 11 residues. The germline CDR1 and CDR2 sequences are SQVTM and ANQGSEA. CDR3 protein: CSVGLAHEQYF. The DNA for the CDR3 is TGCAGCGTTGGGTTAGCCCACGAGCAGTACTTC.

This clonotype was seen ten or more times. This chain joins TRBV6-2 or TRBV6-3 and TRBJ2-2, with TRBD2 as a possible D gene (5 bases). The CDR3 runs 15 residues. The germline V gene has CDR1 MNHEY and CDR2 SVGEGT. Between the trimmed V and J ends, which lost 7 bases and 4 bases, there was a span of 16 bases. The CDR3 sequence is CASMLSLGSTGELFF. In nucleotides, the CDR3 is TGTGCCAGCATGCTCTCCCTGGGGAGCACCGGGGAGCTGTTTTTT.

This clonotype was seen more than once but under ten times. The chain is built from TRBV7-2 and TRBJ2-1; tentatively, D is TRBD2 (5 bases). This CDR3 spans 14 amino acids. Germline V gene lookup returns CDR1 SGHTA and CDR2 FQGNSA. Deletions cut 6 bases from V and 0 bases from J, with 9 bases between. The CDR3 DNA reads TGTGCCAGCAGGGAAGCGGTCTCCTACAATGAGCAGTTCTTC. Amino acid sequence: CASREAVSYNEQFF.

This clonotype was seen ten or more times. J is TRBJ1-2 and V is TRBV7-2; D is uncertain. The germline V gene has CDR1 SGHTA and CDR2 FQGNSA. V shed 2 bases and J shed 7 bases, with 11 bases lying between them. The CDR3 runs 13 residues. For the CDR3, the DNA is TGTGCCAGCAGCTTAAACTCCGGCGGTGGCTACACCTTC. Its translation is CASSLNSGGGYTF.

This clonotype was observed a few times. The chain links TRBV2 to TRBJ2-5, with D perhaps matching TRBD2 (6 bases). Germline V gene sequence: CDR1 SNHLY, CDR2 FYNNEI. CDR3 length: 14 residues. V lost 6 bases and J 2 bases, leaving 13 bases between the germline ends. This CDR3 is CASSSHGLQETQYF. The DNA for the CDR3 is TGTGCCAGCAGCTCACATGGACTACAAGAGACCCAGTACTTC.

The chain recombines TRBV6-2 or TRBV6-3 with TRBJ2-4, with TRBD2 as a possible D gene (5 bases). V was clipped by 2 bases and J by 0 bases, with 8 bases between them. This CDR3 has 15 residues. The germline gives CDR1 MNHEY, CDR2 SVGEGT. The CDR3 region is CASSYDGLAKNIQYF. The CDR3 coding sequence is TGTGCCAGCAGTTACGACGGACTAGCCAAAAACATTCAGTACTTC.

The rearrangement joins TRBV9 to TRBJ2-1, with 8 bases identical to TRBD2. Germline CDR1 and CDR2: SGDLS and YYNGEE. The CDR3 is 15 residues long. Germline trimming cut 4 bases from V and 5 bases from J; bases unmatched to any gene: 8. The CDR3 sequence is CASSLRGGPNNEQFF. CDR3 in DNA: TGTGCCAGCAGCTTGCGCGGGGGGCCCAACAATGAGCAGTTCTTC.

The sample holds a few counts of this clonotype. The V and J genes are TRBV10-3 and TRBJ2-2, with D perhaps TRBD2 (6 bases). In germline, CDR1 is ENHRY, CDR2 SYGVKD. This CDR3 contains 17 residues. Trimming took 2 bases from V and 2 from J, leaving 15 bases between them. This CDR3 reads CAISERQGGINTGELFF. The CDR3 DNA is TGTGCCATCAGTGAGCGGCAGGGCGGGATTAACACCGGGGAGCTGTTTTTT.

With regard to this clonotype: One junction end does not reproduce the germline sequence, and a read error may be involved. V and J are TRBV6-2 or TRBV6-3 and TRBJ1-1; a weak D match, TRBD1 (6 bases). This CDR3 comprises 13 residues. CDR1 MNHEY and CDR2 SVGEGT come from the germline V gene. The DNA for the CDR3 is TGTGCCAGCAGCTACCAGGGGATCGCTGAAGCCTTCTTT. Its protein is CASSYQGIAEAFF.

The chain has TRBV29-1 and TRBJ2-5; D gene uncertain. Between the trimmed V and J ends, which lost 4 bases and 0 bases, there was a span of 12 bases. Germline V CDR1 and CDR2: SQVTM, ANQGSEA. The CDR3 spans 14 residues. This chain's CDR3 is CSVGGNTYQETQYF. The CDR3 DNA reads TGCAGCGTTGGGGGTAATACGTACCAAGAGACCCAGTACTTC.